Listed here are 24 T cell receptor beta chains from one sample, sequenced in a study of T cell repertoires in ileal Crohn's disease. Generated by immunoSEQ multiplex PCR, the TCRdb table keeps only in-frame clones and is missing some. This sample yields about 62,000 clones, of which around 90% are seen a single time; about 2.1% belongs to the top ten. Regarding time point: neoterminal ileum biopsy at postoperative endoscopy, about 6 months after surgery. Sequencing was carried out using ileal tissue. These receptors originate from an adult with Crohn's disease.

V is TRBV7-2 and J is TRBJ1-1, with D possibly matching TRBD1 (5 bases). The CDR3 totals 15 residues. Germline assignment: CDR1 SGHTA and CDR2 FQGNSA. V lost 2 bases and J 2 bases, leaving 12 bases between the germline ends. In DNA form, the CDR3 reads TGTGCCAGCAGCTTAAGGCGTCAGGGTAACACTGAAGCTTTCTTT. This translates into CASSLRRQGNTEAFF.

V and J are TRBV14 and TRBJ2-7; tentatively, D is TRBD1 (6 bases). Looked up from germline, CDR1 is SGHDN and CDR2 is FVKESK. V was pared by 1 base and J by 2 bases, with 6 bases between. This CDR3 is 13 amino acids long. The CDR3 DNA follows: TGTGCCAGCAGCCAAGGGACAGCCTACGAGCAGTACTTC. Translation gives CASSQGTAYEQYF. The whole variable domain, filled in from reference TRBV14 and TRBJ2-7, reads EAGVTQFPSHSVIEKGQTVTLRCDPISGHDNLYWYRRVMGKEIKFLLHFVKESKQDESGMPNNRFLAERTGGTYSTLKVQPAELEDSGVYFCASSQGTAYEQYFGPGTRLTVT.

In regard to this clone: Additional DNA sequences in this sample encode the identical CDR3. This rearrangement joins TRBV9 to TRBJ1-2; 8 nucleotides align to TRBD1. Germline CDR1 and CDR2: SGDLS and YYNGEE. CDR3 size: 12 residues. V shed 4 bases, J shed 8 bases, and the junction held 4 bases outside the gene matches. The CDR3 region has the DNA TGTGCCAGCAGCTCTGGACAGGGCGGCTACACCTTC. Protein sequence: CASSSGQGGYTF. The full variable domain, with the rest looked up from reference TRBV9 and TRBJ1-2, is DSGVTQTPKHLITATGQRVTLRCSPRSGDLSVYWYQQSLDQGLQFLIQYYNGEERAKGNILERFSAQQFPDLHSELNLSSLELGDSALYFCASSSGQGGYTFGSGTRLTVV.

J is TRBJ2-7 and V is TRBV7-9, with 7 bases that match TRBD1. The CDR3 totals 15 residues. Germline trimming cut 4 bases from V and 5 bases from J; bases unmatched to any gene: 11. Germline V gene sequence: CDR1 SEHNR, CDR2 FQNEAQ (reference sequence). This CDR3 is CASSYRGMAADEQYF. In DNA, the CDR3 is TGTGCCAGCAGCTACAGGGGAATGGCGGCGGACGAGCAGTACTTC.

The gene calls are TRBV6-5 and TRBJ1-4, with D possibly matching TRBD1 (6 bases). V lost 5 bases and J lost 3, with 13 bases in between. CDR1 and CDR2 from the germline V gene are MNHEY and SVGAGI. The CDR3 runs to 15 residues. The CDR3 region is CASSQHRDPNEKLFF. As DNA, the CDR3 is TGTGCCAGCAGTCAGCACAGGGACCCTAATGAAAAACTGTTTTTT.

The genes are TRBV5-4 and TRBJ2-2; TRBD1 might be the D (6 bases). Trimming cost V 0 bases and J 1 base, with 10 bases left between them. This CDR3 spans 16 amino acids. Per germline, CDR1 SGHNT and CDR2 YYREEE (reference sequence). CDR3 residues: CASSLVAGVNTGELFF. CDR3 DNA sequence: TGTGCCAGCAGCTTGGTCGCAGGGGTGAACACCGGGGAGCTGTTTTTT.

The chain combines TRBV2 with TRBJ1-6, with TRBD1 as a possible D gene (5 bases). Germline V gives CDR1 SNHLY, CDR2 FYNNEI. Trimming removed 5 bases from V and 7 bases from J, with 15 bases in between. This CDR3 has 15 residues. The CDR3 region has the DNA TGTGCCAGCAGTACCGCTAGTGGACACAATTCACCCCTCCACTTT. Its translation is CASSTASGHNSPLHF.

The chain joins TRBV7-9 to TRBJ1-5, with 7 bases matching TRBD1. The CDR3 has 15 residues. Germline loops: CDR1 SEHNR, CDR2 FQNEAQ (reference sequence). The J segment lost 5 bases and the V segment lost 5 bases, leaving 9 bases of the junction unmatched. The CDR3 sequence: CASSPPGGGDQPQHF. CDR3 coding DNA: TGTGCCAGCAGCCCGCCGGGAGGGGGCGATCAGCCCCAGCATTTT.

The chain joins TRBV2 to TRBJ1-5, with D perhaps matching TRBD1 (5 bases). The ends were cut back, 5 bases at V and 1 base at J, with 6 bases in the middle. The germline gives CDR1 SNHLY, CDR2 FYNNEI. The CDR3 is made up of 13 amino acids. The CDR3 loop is CASSQGSNQPQHF. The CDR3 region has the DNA TGTGCCAGCAGTCAGGGAAGCAATCAGCCCCAGCATTTT.

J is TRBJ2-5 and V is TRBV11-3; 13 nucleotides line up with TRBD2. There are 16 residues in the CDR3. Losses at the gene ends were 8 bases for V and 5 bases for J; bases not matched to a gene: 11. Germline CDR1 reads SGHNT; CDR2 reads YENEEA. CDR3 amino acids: CASDKAGTSGKETQYF. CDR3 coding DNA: TGTGCCAGCGACAAAGCGGGGACTAGCGGGAAGGAGACCCAGTACTTC.

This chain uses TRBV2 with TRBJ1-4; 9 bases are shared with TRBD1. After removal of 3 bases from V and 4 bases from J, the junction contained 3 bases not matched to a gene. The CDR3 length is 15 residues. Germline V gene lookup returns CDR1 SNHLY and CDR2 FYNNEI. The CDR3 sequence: CASSDLDRGNEKLFF. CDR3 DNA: TGTGCCAGCAGTGACCTGGACAGGGGTAATGAAAAACTGTTTTTT.

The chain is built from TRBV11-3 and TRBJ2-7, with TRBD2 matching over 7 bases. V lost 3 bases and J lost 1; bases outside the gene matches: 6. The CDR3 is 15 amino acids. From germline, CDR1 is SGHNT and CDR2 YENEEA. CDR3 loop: CASSFLRGGSYEQYF. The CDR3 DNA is TGTGCCAGCAGCTTCCTTCGGGGAGGGTCCTACGAGCAGTACTTC. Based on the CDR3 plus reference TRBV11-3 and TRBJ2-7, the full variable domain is EAGVVQSPRYKIIEKKQPVAFWCNPISGHNTLYWYLQNLGQGPELLIRYENEEAVDDSQLPKDRFSAERLKGVDSTLKIQPAELGDSAVYLCASSFLRGGSYEQYFGPGTRLTVT.

The CDR3 is CASRRTNYGYTF. The CDR3 nucleotides are TGTGCCAGTCGCAGAACTAACTATGGCTACACCTTC. V is TRBV28 and J is TRBJ1-2; D not certain. The CDR3 is 12 amino acids. Germline V CDR1 and CDR2: MDHEN, SYDVKM. V was clipped by 9 bases and J by 0 bases, with 8 bases between them.

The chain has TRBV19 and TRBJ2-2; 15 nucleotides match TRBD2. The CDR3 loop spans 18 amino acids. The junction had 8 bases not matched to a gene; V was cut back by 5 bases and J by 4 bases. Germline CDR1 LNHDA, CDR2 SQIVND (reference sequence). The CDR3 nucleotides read TGTGCCAGTAGTCTCGGACTAGCGGGAGGGCCTCGCACCGGGGAGCTGTTTTTT. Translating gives CASSLGLAGGPRTGELFF.

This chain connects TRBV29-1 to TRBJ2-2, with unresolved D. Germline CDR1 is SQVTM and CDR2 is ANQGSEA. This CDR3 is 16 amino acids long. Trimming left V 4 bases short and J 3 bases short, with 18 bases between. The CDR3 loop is CSVVSDLVGDTGELFF. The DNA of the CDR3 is TGCAGCGTTGTCTCCGATTTGGTGGGCGACACCGGGGAGCTGTTTTTT.

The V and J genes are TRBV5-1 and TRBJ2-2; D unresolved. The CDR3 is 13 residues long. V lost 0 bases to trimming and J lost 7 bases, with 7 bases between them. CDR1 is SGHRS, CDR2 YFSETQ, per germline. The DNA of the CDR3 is TGCGCCAGCAGCTTGGTATCCGGCGGGGAGCTGTTTTTT. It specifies CASSLVSGGELFF.

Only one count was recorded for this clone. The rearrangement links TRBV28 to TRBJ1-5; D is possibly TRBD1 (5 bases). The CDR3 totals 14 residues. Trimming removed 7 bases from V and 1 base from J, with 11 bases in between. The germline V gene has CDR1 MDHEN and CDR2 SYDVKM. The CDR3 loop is CASTQGTSNQPQHF. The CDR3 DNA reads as TGTGCCAGCACTCAGGGTACAAGCAATCAGCCCCAGCATTTT.

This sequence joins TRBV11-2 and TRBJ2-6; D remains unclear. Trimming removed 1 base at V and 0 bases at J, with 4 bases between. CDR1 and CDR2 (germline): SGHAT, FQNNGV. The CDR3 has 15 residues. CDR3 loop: CASSLGRSGANVLTF. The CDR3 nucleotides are TGTGCCAGCAGCTTAGGTCGCTCTGGGGCCAACGTCCTGACTTTC.

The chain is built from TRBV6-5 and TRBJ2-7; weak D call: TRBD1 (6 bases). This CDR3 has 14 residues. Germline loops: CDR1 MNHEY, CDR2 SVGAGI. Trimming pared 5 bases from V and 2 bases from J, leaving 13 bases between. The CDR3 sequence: CASSAAGATYEQYV. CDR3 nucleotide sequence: TGTGCCAGCAGTGCGGCAGGGGCGACCTACGAGCAGTACGTC.

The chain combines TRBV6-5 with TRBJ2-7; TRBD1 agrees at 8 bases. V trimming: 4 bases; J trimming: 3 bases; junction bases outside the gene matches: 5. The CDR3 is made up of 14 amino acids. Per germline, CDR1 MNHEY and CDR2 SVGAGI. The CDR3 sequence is CASSSRQGIYEQYF. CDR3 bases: TGTGCCAGCAGTTCGAGACAGGGGATCTACGAGCAGTACTTC.

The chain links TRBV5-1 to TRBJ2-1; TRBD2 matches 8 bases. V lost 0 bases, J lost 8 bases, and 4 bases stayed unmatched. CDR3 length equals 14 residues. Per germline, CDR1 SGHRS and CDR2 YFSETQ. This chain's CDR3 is CASSLEAGAHEQFF. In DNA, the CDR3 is TGCGCCAGCAGCTTGGAAGCGGGAGCCCATGAGCAGTTCTTC. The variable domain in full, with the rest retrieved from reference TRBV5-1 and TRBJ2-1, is KAGVTQTPRYLIKTRGQQVTLSCSPISGHRSVSWYQQTPGQGLQFLFEYFSETQRNKGNFPGRFSGRQFSNSRSEMNVSTLELGDSALYLCASSLEAGAHEQFFGPGTRLTVL.

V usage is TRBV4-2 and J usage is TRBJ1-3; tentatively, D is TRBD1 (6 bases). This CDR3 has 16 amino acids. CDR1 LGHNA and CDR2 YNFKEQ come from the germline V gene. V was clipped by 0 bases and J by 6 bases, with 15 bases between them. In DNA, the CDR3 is TGTGCCAGCAGCCAAGAGGCGACAGGAAGGGAAAACACCATATATTTT. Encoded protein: CASSQEATGRENTIYF.

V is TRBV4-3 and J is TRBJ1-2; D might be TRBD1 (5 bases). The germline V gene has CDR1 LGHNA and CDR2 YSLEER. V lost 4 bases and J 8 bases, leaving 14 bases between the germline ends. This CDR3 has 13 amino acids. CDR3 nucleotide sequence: TGCGCCAGCAGCCTGTCGGCGGGGCCCGGCTACACCTTC. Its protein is CASSLSAGPGYTF.

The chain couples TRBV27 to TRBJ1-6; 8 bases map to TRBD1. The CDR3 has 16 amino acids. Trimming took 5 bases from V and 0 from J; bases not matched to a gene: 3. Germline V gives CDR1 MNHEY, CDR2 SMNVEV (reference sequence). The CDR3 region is CASSRDRSSYNSPLHF. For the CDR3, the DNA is TGTGCCAGCAGTCGGGACAGGTCCTCCTATAATTCACCCCTCCACTTT.